The clone carrying this TCR beta chain was counted a few times. Antigen unknown. This specimen comes from a study of beta chain features in type 1 diabetes. With 1 base clipped from V and 4 bases from J, the junction kept 7 bases outside the gene matches. CDR3 length: 15 amino acids. From germline, CDR1 is SGDLS and CDR2 YYNGEE. Overall study findings and caveats: Patients with Type 1 diabetes showed moderately but significantly shorter TCRB CDR3s in all four CD4+ subsets.

The entirety of the isolated RNA underwent reverse transcription, so expressed TCRB transcripts were sequenced. Each sample of naive, central memory or regulatory T cells had, on average, approximately 4 million reads. The protocol was immunoSEQ multiplex PCR, while the TCRdb copy is restricted to in-frame clones and leaves out a portion. In the table there are 150,000 to 200,000 clones, approximately 7.8% of which are singletons. The sample comprised central memory CD4+ T cells from blood. The clonotype was recovered from a woman in her thirties or forties with type 1 diabetes. The gene calls are TRBV9 and TRBJ1-2, with TRBD1 identical over 7 bases. The CDR3 DNA is TGTGCCAGCAGCGTAATTGAAGGGGGCGGCTATGGCTACACCTTC. It translates to CASSVIEGGGYGYTF.